This is a list of T cell receptor beta chains from one sample in a study of T cell repertoires in cytomegalovirus infection. TCRdb recomputed calls from the reads with MiXCR, one row per CDR3 protein. The sample consists of about 830,000 distinct CDR3 sequences, approximately 32% of them appearing once. These receptors' antigens are unknown. The input for sequencing was cultured CD8+ T cells from PBMCs, taken from culture after CMV antigen stimulation. These receptors came from a human donor in good health (CMV status not recorded). Some clones in this sample may be carry-over from other donors' samples. Both conserved end residues are part of each CDR3. D genes are given only for firm matches. Only some rows state a clone size, as once, few, many or a class for expanded clones.

D gene	clone size	V gene	J gene	CDR3 protein	CDR3 DNA
NA	few	TRBV7-9	TRBJ2-5	CASSLVGVPETQYF	TGTGCCAGCAGCTTAGTAGGAGTCCCAGAGACCCAGTACTTC
NA	NA	TRBV27	TRBJ2-6	CASSRYSGANVLTF	TGTGCCAGCAGTAGGTACTCTGGGGCCAACGTCCTGACTTTC
NA	many	TRBV7-6	TRBJ1-2	CASSKDRSKGYTF	TGTGCCAGCAGCAAGGACAGATCCAAAGGCTACACCTTC
TRBD2	many	TRBV7-9	TRBJ2-1	CASSPPKRGDSYNEQFF	TGTGCCAGCAGCCCCCCTAAACGGGGGGACTCCTACAATGAGCAGTTCTTC
NA	NA	TRBV27	TRBJ2-1	CASSTGTYNEQFF	TGTGCCAGCAGTACCGGCACCTACAATGAGCAGTTCTTC
TRBD2	NA	TRBV5-4	TRBJ2-3	CASSFTPWRGGTDTQYF	TGTGCCAGCAGCTTCACGCCCTGGCGGGGGGGCACAGATACGCAGTATTTT
NA	NA	TRBV27	TRBJ2-7	CASSPTVNVYEQYF	TGTGCCAGCAGTCCGACAGTAAATGTCTACGAGCAGTACTTC
TRBD2	NA	TRBV7-9	TRBJ2-1	CASSSLAGAYNEQFF	TGTGCCAGCAGCTCACTAGCGGGGGCCTACAATGAGCAGTTCTTC
NA	NA	TRBV18	TRBJ2-1	CASINEATYNEQFF	TGTGCCAGCATCAACGAGGCTACCTACAATGAGCAGTTCTTC
TRBD2	NA	TRBV20-1	TRBJ2-2	CGARAGGGLGTGELFF	TGCGGTGCTAGAGCGGGGGGGGGGCTGGGCACCGGGGAGCTGTTTTTT
TRBD1	NA	TRBV10-3	TRBJ1-1	CAISAYRGTEAFF	TGTGCCATCAGTGCTTACAGGGGTACTGAAGCTTTCTTT
NA	NA	TRBV27	TRBJ1-5	CASSLRWFNQPQHF	TGTGCCAGCAGTTTACGGTGGTTCAATCAGCCCCAGCATTTT
TRBD2	many	TRBV7-2	TRBJ2-5	CASSLRASGGPRETQYF	TGTGCCAGCAGCTTAAGGGCTAGCGGGGGGCCGAGGGAGACCCAGTACTTC
NA	NA	TRBV6-1	TRBJ2-1	CASSEGKRSAREQFF	TGTGCCAGCAGTGAAGGAAAGAGGTCGGCGAGGGAGCAGTTCTTC
TRBD1	NA	TRBV9	TRBJ2-1	CASSDSGTGPNNEQFF	TGTGCCAGCAGCGACTCCGGGACAGGGCCCAACAATGAGCAGTTCTTC
NA	few	TRBV7-9	TRBJ1-2	CASSWGAGRSYGYTF	TGTGCCAGCAGCTGGGGGGCGGGGCGCAGCTATGGCTACACCTTC
NA	NA	TRBV19	TRBJ1-5	CASSITWAGQPQHF	TGTGCCAGTAGTATTACCTGGGCAGGCCAGCCCCAGCATTTT
NA	few	TRBV12-3/TRBV12-4	TRBJ1-5	CASCRDPLYSNQPQHF	TGTGCCAGCTGTCGGGACCCCTTATATAGCAATCAGCCCCAGCATTTT
TRBD1	NA	TRBV29-1	TRBJ1-2	CSVEDEAGGPLGGYTF	TGCAGCGTTGAAGATGAGGCAGGGGGCCCCCTCGGGGGCTACACCTTC
NA	few	TRBV27	TRBJ1-2	CASSLTRTGTGNYGYTF	TGTGCCAGCAGTTTAACCCGAACCGGAACAGGGAACTATGGCTACACCTTC
TRBD1	NA	TRBV10-3	TRBJ2-2	CAIWTGGHTGELFF	TGTGCCATTTGGACAGGGGGCCACACCGGGGAGCTGTTTTTT
TRBD2	NA	TRBV7-9	TRBJ2-1	CASSRRLAVSYNEQFF	TGTGCCAGCAGCCGCCGGCTAGCGGTCTCCTACAATGAGCAGTTCTTC
NA	NA	TRBV18	TRBJ2-7	CASSPEGPWTTYEQYF	TGTGCCAGCTCACCGGAAGGGCCGTGGACTACCTACGAGCAGTACTTC
NA	once	TRBV5-4	TRBJ1-1	CASSLVTAEAFF	TGTGCCAGCAGCTTGGTGACGGCAGAAGCTTTCTTT
TRBD1	few	TRBV12-3/TRBV12-4	TRBJ2-7	CASRTGANEQYF	TGTGCCAGCAGGACAGGGGCCAACGAGCAGTACTTC
TRBD2	NA	TRBV7-9	TRBJ2-1	CASSGGGINEQFF	TGTGCCAGCAGCGGCGGGGGAATCAATGAGCAGTTCTTC
NA	NA	TRBV27	TRBJ2-3	CASSRTPSTDTQYF	TGTGCCAGCTCACGGACACCTAGCACAGATACGCAGTATTTT
TRBD1	NA	TRBV19	TRBJ1-5	CAVGTGDSNQPQHF	TGTGCCGTTGGGACAGGGGACAGCAATCAGCCCCAGCATTTT
NA	NA	TRBV27	TRBJ1-1	CASSFNGGLRTEAFF	TGTGCCAGCAGTTTTAATGGGGGTTTGAGAACTGAAGCTTTCTTT
TRBD2	few	TRBV28	TRBJ2-3	CASTPLAGAITDTQYF	TGTGCCAGCACCCCACTAGCGGGGGCTATCACAGATACGCAGTATTTT
NA	few	TRBV7-9	TRBJ1-5	CASSPRDGTEPQHF	TGTGCCAGCAGCCCAAGGGACGGAACGGAGCCCCAGCATTTT
NA	many	TRBV7-2	TRBJ2-1	CASSPDTNEQFF	TGTGCCAGCAGCCCTGACACCAATGAGCAGTTCTTC
NA	NA	TRBV4-1	TRBJ2-3	CASSQFQTDTQYF	TGCGCCAGCAGCCAATTCCAAACAGATACGCAGTATTTT
NA	few	TRBV6-6	TRBJ1-2	CASSYEGTAGGYTF	TGTGCCAGCAGTTACGAGGGGACGGCGGGCGGCTACACCTTC
NA	NA	TRBV5-1	TRBJ2-5	CASSSRHVQETQYF	TGCGCCAGCAGCTCCCGACACGTTCAAGAGACCCAGTACTTC
NA	NA	TRBV7-2	TRBJ2-2	CASSLVRGTTGELFF	TGTGCCAGCAGCTTAGTGAGGGGAACAACCGGGGAGCTGTTTTTT
NA	few	TRBV7-9	TRBJ2-7	CASSLAQQGYEQYF	TGTGCCAGCAGCTTAGCGCAACAAGGGTACGAGCAGTACTTC
NA	few	TRBV28	TRBJ1-4	CASSLGDEGTNEKLFF	TGTGCCAGCAGTTTAGGGGACGAAGGGACTAATGAAAAACTGTTTTTT
NA	few	TRBV4-2	TRBJ1-1	CASSQDAWGRNTEAFF	TGTGCCAGCAGCCAAGATGCATGGGGCAGGAACACTGAAGCTTTCTTT
TRBD1	NA	TRBV14	TRBJ2-7	CASSQARTGYHEQYF	TGTGCCAGCAGCCAAGCCCGGACAGGGTACCACGAGCAGTACTTC
NA	NA	TRBV10-1	TRBJ1-2	CASSGVYGHGYTF	TGCGCCAGCAGTGGGGTTTACGGGCACGGCTACACCTTC
NA	many	TRBV5-6	TRBJ1-3	CASSFGHPRPPGNTIYF	TGTGCCAGCAGCTTCGGTCACCCCAGACCCCCTGGAAACACCATATATTTT
TRBD1	few	TRBV10-3	TRBJ2-3	CAISEPDRGITDTQYF	TGTGCCATCAGTGAACCGGACAGGGGGATCACAGATACGCAGTATTTT
NA	NA	TRBV20-1	TRBJ2-7	CSASTGSASGQYF	TGCAGTGCTAGCACGGGGTCGGCCTCGGGGCAGTACTTC
NA	NA	TRBV20-1	TRBJ1-6	CGATGASSYNSPLHF	TGCGGTGCTACCGGAGCTAGCTCCTATAATTCACCCCTCCACTTT
TRBD1	NA	TRBV6-2/TRBV6-3	TRBJ2-1	CASSYVGQGYNEQFF	TGTGCCAGCAGTTACGTCGGACAGGGCTACAATGAGCAGTTCTTC
NA	few	TRBV7-6	TRBJ1-1	CASSPATGTEAFF	TGTGCCAGCAGCCCCGCCACCGGGACTGAAGCTTTCTTT
NA	NA	TRBV11-2	TRBJ2-3	CASSIMGSLGDTQYF	TGTGCCAGCAGCATTATGGGGAGCTTAGGGGATACGCAGTATTTT
TRBD2	NA	TRBV10-3	TRBJ2-1	CASGTSGGESYNEQFF	TGTGCCTCCGGGACTAGCGGGGGAGAGTCCTACAATGAGCAGTTCTTC
NA	few	TRBV27	TRBJ1-1	CASSFNRAKEAFF	TGTGCCAGCAGTTTTAACAGGGCGAAAGAAGCTTTCTTT
TRBD2	NA	TRBV6-5	TRBJ2-1	CASSVGLLYNEQFF	TGTGCCAGCAGCGTGGGACTACTTTACAATGAGCAGTTCTTC
NA	few	TRBV6-1	TRBJ2-1	CASSHPGRYNEQFF	TGTGCCAGCAGTCACCCGGGACGCTACAATGAGCAGTTCTTC